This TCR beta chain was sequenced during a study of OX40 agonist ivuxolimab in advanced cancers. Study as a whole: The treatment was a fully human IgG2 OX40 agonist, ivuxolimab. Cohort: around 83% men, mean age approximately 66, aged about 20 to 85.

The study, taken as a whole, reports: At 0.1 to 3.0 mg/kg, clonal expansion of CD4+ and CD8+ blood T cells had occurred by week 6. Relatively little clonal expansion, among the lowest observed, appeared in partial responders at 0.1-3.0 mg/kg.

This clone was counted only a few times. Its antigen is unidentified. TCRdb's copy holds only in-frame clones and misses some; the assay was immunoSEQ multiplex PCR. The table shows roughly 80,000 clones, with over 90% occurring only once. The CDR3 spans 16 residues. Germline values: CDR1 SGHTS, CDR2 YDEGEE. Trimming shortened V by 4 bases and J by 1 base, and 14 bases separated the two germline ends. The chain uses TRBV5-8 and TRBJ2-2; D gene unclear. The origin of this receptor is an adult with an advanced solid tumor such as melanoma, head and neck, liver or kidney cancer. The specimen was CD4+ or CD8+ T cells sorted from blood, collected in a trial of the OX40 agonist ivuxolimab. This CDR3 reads CASSRRIVGNTGELFF. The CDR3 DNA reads TGTGCCAGCAGCAGAAGGATTGTAGGGAACACCGGGGAGCTGTTTTTT.